This T cell receptor beta chain was identified during a study of blood T cell repertoires in COVID-19. The junction had 4 bases not matched to a gene; V was cut back by 3 bases and J by 2 bases. The CDR3 spans 15 residues. Germline V gene sequence: CDR1 MNHEY, CDR2 SMNVEV (reference sequence). Generated by immunoSEQ multiplex PCR, the TCRdb table keeps only in-frame clones and is missing some. The data contain some 220,000 clones, about nine tenths of them singletons. This TCR was sampled from a young man with COVID-19, enrolled during active disease. The genes are TRBV27 and TRBJ1-2, with 9 nucleotides matching TRBD1. Material: peripheral blood. The CDR3 region is CASSLAGQGNYGYTF. CDR3 DNA: TGTGCCAGCAGTTTGGCGGGACAGGGCAACTATGGCTACACCTTC.